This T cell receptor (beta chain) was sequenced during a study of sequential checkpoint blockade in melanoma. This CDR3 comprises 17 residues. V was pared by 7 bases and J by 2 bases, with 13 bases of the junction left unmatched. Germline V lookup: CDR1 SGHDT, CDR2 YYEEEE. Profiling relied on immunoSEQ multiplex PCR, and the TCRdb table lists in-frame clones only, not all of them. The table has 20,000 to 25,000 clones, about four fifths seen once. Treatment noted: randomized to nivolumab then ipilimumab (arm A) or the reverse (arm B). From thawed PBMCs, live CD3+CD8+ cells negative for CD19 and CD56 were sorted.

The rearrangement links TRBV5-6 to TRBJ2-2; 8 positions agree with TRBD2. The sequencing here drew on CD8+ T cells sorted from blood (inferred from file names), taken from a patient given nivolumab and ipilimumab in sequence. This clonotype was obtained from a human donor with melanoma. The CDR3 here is CASLRGDAGGNTGELFF. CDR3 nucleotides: TGTGCCAGCCTAAGGGGGGACGCGGGGGGAAACACCGGGGAGCTGTTTTTT.